This TCR beta chain was identified during a study of blood T cell repertoires in COVID-19. Study details: Material from acute and convalescent COVID-19 was sourced from the United States, Italy and Spain. T cells, B-cell-depleted T cells, or PBMCs provided the cDNA or gDNA that served as material.

Assay: immunoSEQ multiplex PCR; the TCRdb copy retains only in-frame clones and omits some. The sample includes approximately 190,000 clones, roughly 84% of them seen just once. The length of the CDR3 is 14 residues. The V and J genes are TRBV21-1 and TRBJ2-6; TRBD2, the table's D call, was not compared with the DNA. TRBV21-1 is reported as a pseudogene. The source is a human donor in a cohort sampled during active COVID-19. The sequencing input was peripheral blood. The CDR3 is CAPRRGAGANVLTF. The CDR3 coding sequence is TGTGCCCCGAGGCGGGGGGCTGGGGCCAACGTCCTGACTTTC.